Listed here are 12 T cell receptor beta chains from one sample, sequenced in a study of T cells expressing NK-cell markers (dated by TCRdb to 2018 to 2020). Library method: 5' RACE. This sample was sequenced with an Illumina HiSeq 2000. One entry per CDR3 protein sequence results from the TCRdb reprocessing of the reads, with DNA left out. The sample's records list about 260,000 distinct CDR3 sequences. The ten top clones hold 4% to 5% of the sample. The sequenced sample consisted of blood T cells: a sorted CD56 or NKG2C T cell subset, CD4+ or CD8+ T cells, or bulk PBMC T cells (not recorded which). These receptors were obtained from a woman aged 18-70 years in good health.

The rearrangement uses TRBV4-3 and TRBJ2-2; the TCRdb D gene call, TRBD2, has no DNA to confirm it. Germline V lookup: CDR1 LGHNA, CDR2 YSLEER. The CDR3 extends over 18 amino acids. The CDR3 spells CASSRGLLSGSTTGELFF.

This chain joins TRBV4-2 and TRBJ2-7. Looked up from germline, CDR1 is LGHNA and CDR2 is YNFKEQ. The CDR3 is 12 amino acids. The CDR3 sequence: CASSQDAYGQYF.

The rearrangement uses TRBV18 and TRBJ2-7; TCRdb lists TRBD1, though no DNA is available to test this call. Germline values: CDR1 KGHSH, CDR2 LQKENI. The CDR3 loop spans 14 amino acids. The CDR3: CASSPLRGDYEQYF. Supplemented by reference TRBV18 and TRBJ2-7, the full variable domain reads NAGVMQNPRHLVRRRGQEARLRCSPMKGHSHVYWYRQLPEEGLKFMVYLQKENIIDESGMPKERFSAEFPKEGPSILRIQQVVRGDSAAYFCASSPLRGDYEQYFGPGTRLTVT.

This chain connects TRBV7-8 to TRBJ2-1; TCRdb names TRBD1, which stays unverified in the absence of DNA. The CDR3 consists of 18 residues. The germline CDR1 and CDR2 sequences are SGHVS and FQNEAQ. CDR3 region: CASSKQADLALVYNEQFF.

The J gene is TRBJ2-2, the V gene TRBV7-2; TCRdb returns TRBD2, unconfirmable since there is no DNA. There are 13 residues in the CDR3. Germline V lookup: CDR1 SGHTA, CDR2 FQGNSA. This CDR3 reads CASSLVVGGELFF.

The chain has TRBV7-2 and TRBJ1-4. This CDR3 contains 14 residues. The germline V gene has CDR1 SGHTA and CDR2 FQGNSA. The CDR3 sequence: CASSFWTTNEKLFF.

The genes are TRBV6-1 and TRBJ2-1. CDR1 and CDR2 (germline): MNHNS, SASEGT. The CDR3 length is 14 residues. CDR3 loop: CASSEALANNEQFF.

This chain uses TRBV6-2 or TRBV6-3 with TRBJ2-7; TCRdb's D gene call, TRBD2, goes unchecked for lack of DNA. The CDR3 spans 14 residues. CDR1 and CDR2 from the germline V gene are MNHEY and SVGEGT. The CDR3 sequence: CASRGLDTDYEQYF.

This rearrangement joins TRBV6-1 to TRBJ2-3; the D call from TCRdb, TRBD1, cannot be confirmed without DNA. The germline V gene encodes CDR1 MNHNS and CDR2 SASEGT. CDR3 size: 14 residues. The CDR3 is CASRDGQGTDTQYF.

The V call is TRBV24-1, the J call TRBJ2-1. Germline values: CDR1 KGHDR, CDR2 SFDVKD. The CDR3 is made up of 14 amino acids. CDR3 protein: CATSGERSYNEQFF.

This chain's CDR3 is CASSPLGTSGTYEQYF. The V and J genes are TRBV7-2 and TRBJ2-7; checking the TCRdb D call of TRBD2 is not possible without DNA. Germline V gives CDR1 SGHTA, CDR2 FQGNSA. This CDR3 comprises 16 residues.

The rearrangement joins TRBV11-3 to TRBJ2-1; TCRdb proposes TRBD1, but this gene call is untestable without DNA. CDR3 length: 17 residues. Germline loops: CDR1 SGHNT, CDR2 YENEEA. The CDR3 here is CASSLAPRADSYNEQFF.